This T cell receptor (beta chain) was recovered during a study of T cell responses to AZD1222 COVID-19 vaccine. Study-level points and caveats: Elevations in Spike-specific TCR breadth and depth followed administration of two AZD1222 doses.

The germline CDR1 and CDR2 sequences are MGHRA and YSYEKL. The CDR3 sequence is 15 residues long. V was clipped by 0 bases and J by 4 bases, with 13 bases between them. The method was immunoSEQ multiplex PCR; TCRdb's version includes in-frame clones alone and lacks a portion of them. Of approximately 70,000 clones listed, around 89% are singletons. On this clone: As yet, its antigen is unknown.

The sample was peripheral blood, taken 28 days after the second dose of the MenACWY control vaccine. The TCR sequence derives from an adult who received the MenACWY meningococcal vaccine as a control. This chain connects TRBV4-1 to TRBJ2-7; unclear D gene. The CDR3 bases are TGCGCCAGCAGCCAAGAGCCATACACCGGGTACGAGCAGTACTTC. This codes for CASSQEPYTGYEQYF.